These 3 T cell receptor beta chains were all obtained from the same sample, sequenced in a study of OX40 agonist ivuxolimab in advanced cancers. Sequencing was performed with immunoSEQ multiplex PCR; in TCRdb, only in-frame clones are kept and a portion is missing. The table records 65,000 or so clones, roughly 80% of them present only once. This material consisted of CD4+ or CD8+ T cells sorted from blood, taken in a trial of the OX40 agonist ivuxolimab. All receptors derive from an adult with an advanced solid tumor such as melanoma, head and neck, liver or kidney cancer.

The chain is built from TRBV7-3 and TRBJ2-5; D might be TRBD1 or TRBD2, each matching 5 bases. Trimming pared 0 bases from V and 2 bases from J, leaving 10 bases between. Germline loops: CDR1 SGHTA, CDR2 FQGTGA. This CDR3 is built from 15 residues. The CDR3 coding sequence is TGTGCCAGCAGCTTAACGAGGGGTCCTCAAGAGACCCAGTACTTC. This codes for CASSLTRGPQETQYF.

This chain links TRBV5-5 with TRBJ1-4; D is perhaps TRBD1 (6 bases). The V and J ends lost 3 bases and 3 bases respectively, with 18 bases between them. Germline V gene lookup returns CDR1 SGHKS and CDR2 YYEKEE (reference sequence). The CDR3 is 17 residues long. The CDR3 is CASSWFPQGSSNEKLFF. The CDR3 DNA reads TGTGCCAGCAGCTGGTTTCCACAGGGCTCGTCTAATGAAAAACTGTTTTTT. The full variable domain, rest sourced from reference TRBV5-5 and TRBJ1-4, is DAGVTQSPTHLIKTRGQQVTLRCSPISGHKSVSWYQQVLGQGPQFIFQYYEKEERGRGNFPDRFSARQFPNYSSELNVNALLLGDSALYLCASSWFPQGSSNEKLFFGSGTQLSVL.

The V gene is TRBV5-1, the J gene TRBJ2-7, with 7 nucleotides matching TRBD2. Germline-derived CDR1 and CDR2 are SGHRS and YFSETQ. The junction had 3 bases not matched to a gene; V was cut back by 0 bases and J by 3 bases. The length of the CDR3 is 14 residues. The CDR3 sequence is CASSLGLADYEQYF. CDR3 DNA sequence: TGCGCCAGCAGCTTGGGCCTAGCGGACTACGAGCAGTACTTC.